The rows below give T cell receptor beta chains drawn from one sample of a study of blood T cell repertoires in COVID-19. Only in-frame clones appear in the TCRdb table, and some are missing; sequencing was by immunoSEQ multiplex PCR. In the table there are roughly 150,000 clones, 65% to 85% of which are singletons. The source material was peripheral blood. The receptors originated from a woman in her 70s who had recovered from COVID-19. The CDR3 runs from the conserved cysteine through the conserved F or W. Fields, in order: V gene, D gene, J gene, clone size, CDR3 DNA, CDR3 protein. D genes are given only for firm matches. Expanded clones are given a class, and other clones once, few, many or no size at all.

TRBV18	TRBD1	TRBJ1-5	-	TGTGCCAGCTCACCCCAGGGGGCTAGCAATCAGCCCCAGCATTTT	CASSPQGASNQPQHF
TRBV5-1	-	TRBJ1-4	-	TGCGCCAGCAGCTTGCGTGGGGCTGCAACTAATGAAAAACTGTTTTTT	CASSLRGAATNEKLFF
TRBV7-9	-	TRBJ2-2	-	TGTGCCAGCACCCTCGGAGACACCGGGGAGCTGTTTTTT	CASTLGDTGELFF
TRBV7-7	TRBD1	TRBJ2-5	-	TGTGCCAGCAGCCGGGACAGGGCTCTGGGGACCCAGTACTTC	CASSRDRALGTQYF
TRBV5-6	TRBD1	TRBJ1-1	-	TGTGCCAGCAGCTGGGGACAGGGGGTGACTGAAGCTTTCTTT	CASSWGQGVTEAFF
TRBV4-1	TRBD1	TRBJ1-1	-	TGCGCCAGCAGCCTGACAGGGGGCTGGACTGAAGCTTTCTTT	CASSLTGGWTEAFF
TRBV19	TRBD1	TRBJ1-1	-	TGTGCCAGTAGGGGACAGGCCAACACTGAAGCTTTCTTT	CASRGQANTEAFF
TRBV19	-	TRBJ2-2	-	TGTGCCAGTAGTATAAGGGCCCACCTCGAGGGGGTGGGCACCGGGGAGCTGTTTTTT	CASSIRAHLEGVGTGELFF
TRBV5-1	TRBD2	TRBJ2-2	-	TGCGCCAGCGGAAAAACGGCGGGGGGCGGCACCGGGGAGCTGTTTTTT	CASGKTAGGGTGELFF
TRBV5-1	-	TRBJ2-7	-	TGCGCCAGCAGCCAACCGAGGGCAGGGACATCCTACGAGCAGTACTTC	CASSQPRAGTSYEQYF
TRBV30	TRBD1	TRBJ1-2	-	TGTGCCTGGAGAGAGACAGGGGTTGGTTATGGCTACACCTTC	CAWRETGVGYGYTF
TRBV20-1	-	TRBJ1-3	-	TGCAGTGCTAGTTGGGCAGGGAATGCAAACACCATATATTTT	CSASWAGNANTIYF
TRBV19	-	TRBJ1-5	-	TGTGCCAGTAGGTTCCAGGGGCACTTTGGCAATCAGCCCCAGCATTTT	CASRFQGHFGNQPQHF
TRBV10-3	TRBD1	TRBJ2-7	-	TGTGCCATCAGTGAGGCAATAACAGGGGCCTACGAGCAGTACTTC	CAISEAITGAYEQYF
TRBV28	TRBD1	TRBJ1-4	-	TGTGCCAGCAGTCCCTCCGGACAGGGTTGGAATGAAAAACTGTTTTTT	CASSPSGQGWNEKLFF
TRBV6-2/TRBV6-3	-	TRBJ2-1	-	TGTGCCAGCAGTCGGACAGTCCCCGGCAGTGAGCAGTTCTTC	CASSRTVPGSEQFF
TRBV19	-	TRBJ1-4	-	TGTGCCAGTACCCACACGACAAGTCCGGAAAAACTGTTTTTT	CASTHTTSPEKLFF
TRBV4-2	TRBD2	TRBJ2-1	-	TGTGCCAGCAGCCAAGAAGGGGCTAGCGGGACGGGCGGGTACAATGAGCAGTTCTTC	CASSQEGASGTGGYNEQFF
TRBV4-3	TRBD2	TRBJ2-1	-	TGCGCCAGCAGCCAAGATGTAGGCCAGCGGGAGATCAATAAGCAGTTCTTC	CASSQDVGQREINKQFF
TRBV12-3/TRBV12-4	-	TRBJ1-1	few	TGTGCCAGCAGTTTAGGGCCGACTGAAGCTTTCTTT	CASSLGPTEAFF
TRBV4-1	TRBD1	TRBJ1-5	-	TGCGCCAGCAGCCGGGACAGGCCCAGCGCGGGCCAGCCCCAGCATTTT	CASSRDRPSAGQPQHF
TRBV3-1/TRBV3-2	-	TRBJ1-2	-	TGTGCCAGCAGCCAAGTAGAAGGAGGGAGGATAAATGGCTACACCTTC	CASSQVEGGRINGYTF
TRBV5-6	-	TRBJ2-7	few	TGTGCCAGCAGCCCCCTCGCGGGGTTTTCCTACGAGCAGTACTTC	CASSPLAGFSYEQYF
TRBV3-1/TRBV3-2	-	TRBJ2-7	-	TGTGCCAGCAGCCAAGGAGGGAGACATGGGGAGGCCGGCTTC	CASSQGGRHGEAGF
TRBV7-2	TRBD2	TRBJ2-1	once	TGTGCCAGCAGCGACACCGGGACTAGCGGTTACAATGAGCAGTTCTTC	CASSDTGTSGYNEQFF
TRBV7-8	TRBD1	TRBJ2-7	once	TGTGCCAGCAGCGGACAGGGGCTCTACGAGCAGTACTTC	CASSGQGLYEQYF
TRBV3-1/TRBV3-2	-	TRBJ2-7	-	TGTGCCAGCAGCCAAGCCCTCGAGCAGTACTTC	CASSQALEQYF
TRBV10-3	TRBD1	TRBJ1-5	-	TGTGCCATCGGTGGGGGGACAGGGGGTTTAGAGCCCCAGCATTTT	CAIGGGTGGLEPQHF
TRBV27	TRBD2	TRBJ2-3	once	TGTGCCAGCACCCGCGCGGGGGAGGGGGATACGCAGTATTTT	CASTRAGEGDTQYF
TRBV18	TRBD1	TRBJ1-4	-	TGTGCCAGCTCACCGGAGGGACAGAGGAATGAAAAACTGTTTTTT	CASSPEGQRNEKLFF
TRBV4-2	TRBD1	TRBJ1-4	-	TGTGCCAGCAGCCGGACAGGGTGGGGCGAAAAACTGTTTTTT	CASSRTGWGEKLFF